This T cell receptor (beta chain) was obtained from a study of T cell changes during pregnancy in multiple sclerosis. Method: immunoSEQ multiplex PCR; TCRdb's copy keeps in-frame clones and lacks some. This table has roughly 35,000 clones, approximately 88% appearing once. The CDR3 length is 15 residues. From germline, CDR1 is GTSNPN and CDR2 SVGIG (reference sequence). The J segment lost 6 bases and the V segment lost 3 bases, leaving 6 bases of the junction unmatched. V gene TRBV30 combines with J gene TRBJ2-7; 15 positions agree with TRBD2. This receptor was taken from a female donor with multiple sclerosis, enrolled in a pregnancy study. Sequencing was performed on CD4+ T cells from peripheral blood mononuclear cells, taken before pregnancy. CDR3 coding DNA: TGTGCCTGGAGCGAGGGACTAGCGGGAGGCGGCGAGCAGTACTTC. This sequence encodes CAWSEGLAGGGEQYF.